The present T cell receptor (beta chain) was sequenced within a study of blood T cell repertoires in COVID-19. Participant-given clinical history determined each cohort assignment. V gave up 0 bases and J gave up 1 base; unmatched junction bases: 2. Germline CDR1 LGHDT, CDR2 YNNKEL (reference sequence). The length of the CDR3 is 16 residues. Methods used by the authors: Scientists estimated how many nucleated cells there were by amplifying reference gene primers. Repertoires were generated with immunoSEQ multiplex PCR, while TCRdb's copy carries only in-frame clones and drops some. The V and J calls and clone size were taken over from that table, and D and trimming were inferred from the DNA. This table has roughly 220,000 clones, around 89% appearing once.

The chain links TRBV3-1 (or the pseudogene TRBV3-2) to TRBJ1-1, with 10 bases that match TRBD1. Specimen: PBMCs or T cells enriched from blood (not recorded which). The sequence was obtained from a woman in her 30s who had recovered from COVID-19. Here the CDR3 reads CASSQERDRGNTEAFF. The DNA for the CDR3 is TGTGCCAGCAGCCAAGAAAGGGACAGGGGGAACACTGAAGCTTTCTTT.